The sequence of this T cell receptor (beta chain) was determined in a study of neurological immune-mediated disorders (dated by TCRdb to between 2019 and 2020). In terms of the full investigation: Among the approximately 35 multiple sclerosis patients, relapsing-remitting MS accounted for around 30 and secondary progressive MS accounted for 3. The study compared peripheral blood TCR-beta repertoires of HTLV-I-associated myelopathy (HAM/TSP) patients, multiple sclerosis patients and healthy controls using UMI-based sequencing. The 100 to 110 TCR-beta libraries covered PBMC samples along with longitudinal samples, technical triplicates, and paired sorted CD4+ and CD8+ T-cell subsets. The cohort included around 70 subjects: approximately 14 with HAM/TSP, about 34 with multiple sclerosis, and some 20 healthy controls. General conclusions and limits of the study: The MS cluster showed no association with clinical or MRI features, and the authors stated that larger cohorts are needed. The highest TCR clonal expansion was observed in HAM/TSP patients, whereas the lowest was observed in MS patients, even when compared with healthy controls. Phylogenetic analysis grouped repertoires from 18 of 34 MS patients into a cluster of related CDR3 sequences, suggesting a possible repertoire-level signature. No identical CDR3 amino acid sequences were shared among expanded clones across subjects, suggesting private TCR-beta repertoires in all groups.

For the unsorted PBMC libraries, 2 million PBMCs were stored in RNAlater at -80 degrees C until RNA extraction and were used to generate the libraries. The multiple sclerosis patients were enrolled in a US clinical protocol that evaluated disease progression with magnetic resonance imaging. PBMCs were separated from peripheral blood using Ficoll-Hypaque density gradient centrifugation and then cryopreserved in liquid nitrogen. The table lists this clonotype with many counts. There is no known antigen for this receptor. Base qualities were left out, and no much larger clone turns up one base away. Clipping removes 4 bases from V and 2 bases from J, with 3 as the unmatched junction base count. From the cysteine through the phenylalanine, the CDR3 covers 13 amino acids. This entry keeps only the CDR3 DNA: 39 bases, framed from base 1. Taken from the germline V gene, the CDR1 and CDR2 loops are SGHRS and YFSETQ.

cDNA was synthesized by template-switch 5'RACE using a primer carrying a 10-nucleotide random unique molecular identifier by which each TCR transcript was tagged. Over 180 million TCR-beta sequences, covering 15-18 subjects, were produced in each sequencing run. Total RNA was extracted with the RNeasy kit. The KAPA Real-time Library Amplification kit was used to amplify TCR-beta VDJ regions with primers for the TCR constant region and the 5'RACE anchor. Sample indexes and Illumina adaptors were added in a first PCR, and a second PCR then increased library yield. The roughly 650 bp TCR product was size-selected on a 2% E-gel SizeSelection system after Ampure bead purification. Before pooling, library quality was checked on a Bioanalyzer, concentration was measured with Qubit, and libraries were quantified with the Kapa Library Quantification kit. An Illumina HiSeq 2500 was used to sequence the libraries paired-end at 2 x 150 bp. To increase sequence diversity, 25-30% phiX was spiked into each library pool. On the authors' methods: Quality-filtered reads were processed with the UMI-based MiGEC pipeline, and over 80% of raw TCR sequences were removed by the MiGEC pipeline during error correction. VDJ genes were aligned to IMGT germline references, and each clonotype was defined by a unique CDR3 amino acid sequence together with V-J genes. Clonal expansion, Shannon diversity, and CDR3 relatedness (CalcPairwiseDistances, ClusterSamples) were evaluated with VDJtools, and phylogenetic trees were built with CLCbio workbench. Using coefficient-of-variation modelling across technical triplicates, the study counted a clone as expanded if it had at least 8 unique UMIs. In-frame beta chains were kept once TCRdb had trimmed the public reads at Q25 with fastp and called clones with MiXCR. Every distinct CDR3 protein forms one entry, paired with its most common genes and DNA. TCRdb, not the original authors, processed these V and J calls. The sample table shows about 59,000 distinct CDR3 sequences, and roughly 3.5% are seen once. Clones ranked in the top ten supply around 3.1% of the sample.

This TCR derives from a woman aged 25 to 39 with multiple sclerosis. Sequencing used PBMCs. The sequence links TRBV5-1 to TRBJ2-7; 7 bases in between match TRBD1. In nucleotide form, the sequence is TGCGCCAGCAGCCCAGGGACAGCCTACGAGCAGTACTTC. Its coded protein is CASSPGTAYEQYF. This CDR3, with the reference TRBV5-1 and TRBJ2-7 proteins standing in past its ends, gives the full variable domain KAGVTQTPRYLIKTRGQQVTLSCSPISGHRSVSWYQQTPGQGLQFLFEYFSETQRNKGNFPGRFSGRQFSNSRSEMNVSTLELGDSALYLCASSPGTAYEQYFGPGTRLTVT.